A selection of T cell receptor beta chains follows, all from one sample in a study of cytomegalovirus exposure and HLA in healthy donors. Profiling relied on immunoSEQ multiplex PCR, and the TCRdb table lists in-frame clones only, not all of them. The repertoire includes 150,000 to 200,000 clones, roughly 79% of them detected once, and about 1% sits in the top ten. Sequencing was carried out using PBMCs. The receptors shown here come from a woman between 35 and 50 years old in good health and CMV-seronegative. Each CDR3 is given with its conserved first and last residue. The D gene is left open where the match is weak. Size tells how often a clone was seen (once, few, many) or the class of an expanded clone, and some rows leave it out.

>TRBD1|.|TRBV19|TRBJ2-7
CASTSGTGLYEQYF
TGTGCCAGTACATCAGGGACAGGGCTTTACGAGCAGTACTTC
>.|.|TRBV2|TRBJ1-1
CASRADTANTEAFF
TGTGCCAGCAGGGCGGACACCGCGAACACTGAAGCTTTCTTT
>.|.|TRBV7-9|TRBJ2-6
CASSPKDSFSGANVLTF
TGTGCCAGCAGCCCGAAGGACAGTTTCTCTGGGGCCAACGTCCTGACTTTC
>.|.|TRBV7-8|TRBJ2-6
CASTSRTGANVLTF
TGTGCCAGCACCTCCCGTACTGGGGCCAACGTCCTGACTTTC
>TRBD1|.|TRBV7-6|TRBJ2-7
CASSSRQGSYEQYF
TGTGCCAGCAGCTCCCGACAGGGTTCCTACGAGCAGTACTTC
>TRBD1|.|TRBV5-6|TRBJ2-3
CASSLAGTGHTDTQYF
TGTGCCAGCAGCTTGGCCGGGACAGGACACACAGATACGCAGTATTTT
>TRBD2|.|TRBV2|TRBJ2-1
CASSEWTSSNEQFF
TGTGCCAGCAGTGAATGGACTAGCAGTAATGAGCAGTTCTTC
>.|.|TRBV5-4|TRBJ1-1
CASSLPGNTEAFF
TGTGCCAGCAGCTTGCCAGGGAACACTGAAGCTTTCTTT
>TRBD1|.|TRBV19|TRBJ1-1
CASSMGTGGTNTEAFF
TGTGCCAGTAGTATGGGTACAGGGGGCACGAACACTGAAGCTTTCTTT
>TRBD2|.|TRBV11-2|TRBJ2-1
CASMTGREGHEQFF
TGTGCCAGCATGACGGGACGGGAGGGGCATGAGCAGTTCTTC
>.|.|TRBV6-6|TRBJ1-1
CASSSPGHVRAEAFF
TGTGCCAGCAGTTCCCCGGGACACGTAAGGGCTGAAGCTTTCTTT
>.|.|TRBV7-8|TRBJ2-5
CASSLASTRRQETQYF
TGTGCCAGCAGCTTAGCAAGTACGCGCCGCCAAGAGACCCAGTACTTC
>TRBD1|.|TRBV6-5|TRBJ1-1
CASSYSNRGKGEAFF
TGTGCCAGCAGTTACTCGAACAGGGGAAAGGGTGAAGCTTTCTTT
>.|.|TRBV5-1|TRBJ1-4
CASSRADGDEKLFF
TGCGCCAGCAGCCGAGCGGACGGAGATGAAAAACTGTTTTTT
>TRBD1|.|TRBV27|TRBJ2-1
CASSPWDRGGNEQFF
TGTGCCAGCAGCCCCTGGGACAGGGGAGGAAATGAGCAGTTCTTC
>.|.|TRBV7-2|TRBJ1-2
CASSLVGGQGYGYTF
TGTGCCAGCAGCTTAGTCGGGGGGCAGGGCTATGGCTACACCTTC
>TRBD1|.|TRBV6-4|TRBJ2-1
CASSEGQENEQFF
TGTGCCAGCAGTGAAGGACAGGAAAATGAGCAGTTCTTC
>.|.|TRBV21-1|TRBJ2-5
CASSHSGQGAIEQETQYF
TGTGCCAGCAGCCATTCGGGACAGGGGGCTATAGAACAAGAGACCCAGTACTTC
>.|.|TRBV5-1|TRBJ2-3
CASNDGGTDTQYF
TGCGCCAGCAACGACGGGGGCACAGATACGCAGTATTTT
>.|.|TRBV7-9|TRBJ1-4
CASSLAAATNEKLFF
TGTGCCAGCAGCTTAGCGGCAGCAACTAATGAAAAACTGTTTTTT
>TRBD1|.|TRBV15|TRBJ2-7
CATSSRGQDSYEQYF
TGTGCCACCAGCTCGAGAGGACAGGACTCCTACGAGCAGTACTTC
>TRBD2|.|TRBV5-4|TRBJ2-7
CASSRASGQAYEQYF
TGTGCCAGCAGTCGGGCTAGCGGGCAAGCCTACGAGCAGTACTTC
>.|few|TRBV28|TRBJ1-5
CASSAGGLYSNQPQHF
TGTGCCAGCAGTGCTGGGGGCCTTTATAGCAATCAGCCCCAGCATTTT
>.|.|TRBV9|TRBJ1-3
CASSVEGNTIYF
TGTGCCAGCAGCGTCGAGGGAAACACCATATATTTT
>TRBD1|.|TRBV11-2|TRBJ2-7
CASSLMGDRDSYEQYF
TGTGCCAGCAGCTTGATGGGGGACAGGGACTCCTACGAGCAGTACTTC
>TRBD2|.|TRBV11-3|TRBJ2-1
CASSLQHSGSSYNEQFF
TGTGCCAGCAGCCTTCAACATAGCGGGAGCTCCTACAATGAGCAGTTCTTC
>.|.|TRBV7-3|TRBJ2-1
CASSLSGTGHNEQFF
TGTGCCAGCAGCTTAAGCGGGACTGGGCACAATGAGCAGTTCTTC
>.|once|TRBV30|TRBJ2-7
CAWSTLSGATYEQYF
TGTGCCTGGAGTACCTTATCAGGGGCGACCTACGAGCAGTACTTC
>.|few|TRBV7-6|TRBJ2-2
CASSLLLSNTGELFF
TGTGCCAGCAGCTTATTACTATCGAACACCGGGGAGCTGTTTTTT
>.|.|TRBV10-1|TRBJ2-7
CASPFESPYEQYF
TGCGCCAGCCCGTTTGAGTCCCCCTACGAGCAGTACTTC
>TRBD1|few|TRBV10-3|TRBJ1-4
CAISDSAGGVGEKLFF
TGTGCCATCAGTGACTCGGCAGGGGGAGTAGGTGAAAAACTGTTTTTT
>TRBD2|.|TRBV6-1|TRBJ2-5
CASRQRGPFLEQYF
TGTGCCAGCAGACAGCGGGGACCTTTTTTGGAGCAGTACTTC
>TRBD1|few|TRBV9|TRBJ1-2
CASSVPTPGTEYGYTF
TGTGCCAGCAGCGTACCAACTCCCGGGACAGAATATGGCTACACCTTC
>.|.|TRBV19|TRBJ2-2
CASSTLGLNTGELFF
TGTGCCAGTAGCACCCTGGGACTTAACACCGGGGAGCTGTTTTTT
>.|.|TRBV28|TRBJ2-7
CASSPNLDRTVHPYEQYF
TGTGCCAGCAGTCCTAATTTGGACCGGACAGTTCATCCCTACGAGCAGTACTTC
>TRBD1|.|TRBV27|TRBJ2-1
CASSLWGTDNEQFF
TGTGCCAGCAGTTTATGGGGGACAGACAATGAGCAGTTCTTC
>TRBD1|.|TRBV6-5|TRBJ1-2
CASSYRDRGHYGYTF
TGTGCCAGCAGTTATAGGGACAGGGGGCACTATGGCTACACCTTC
>TRBD2|few|TRBV7-9|TRBJ2-1
CASSSGTSQFF
TGTGCCAGCAGTTCCGGGACTAGCCAGTTCTTC
>TRBD1|.|TRBV7-9|TRBJ2-7
CASSHRGFYEQYF
TGTGCCAGCAGCCACAGGGGCTTCTACGAGCAGTACTTC
>TRBD1|.|TRBV6-1|TRBJ1-2
CASSEAGQGAIYGYTF
TGTGCCAGCAGTGAAGCGGGACAGGGGGCAATATATGGCTACACCTTC
>.|.|TRBV5-1|TRBJ1-1
CASSLQGSLRSEAFF
TGCGCCAGCAGCCTACAGGGTTCCCTGCGCTCTGAAGCTTTCTTT
>TRBD2|.|TRBV11-3|TRBJ2-5
CASSPYSGSGDQETQYF
TGTGCCAGCAGCCCATATAGCGGGAGTGGGGACCAAGAGACCCAGTACTTC
>TRBD1|few|TRBV28|TRBJ1-1
CATFDRVKGEAFF
TGTGCCACCTTCGACAGGGTGAAAGGAGAAGCTTTCTTT
>.|.|TRBV10-3|TRBJ2-3
CAIGGQSTDTQYF
TGTGCCATCGGGGGACAAAGCACAGATACGCAGTATTTT
>TRBD1|.|TRBV5-5|TRBJ1-3
CASSLGQGIGNTIYF
TGTGCCAGCAGCTTGGGACAGGGAATAGGAAACACCATATATTTT
>.|.|TRBV29-1|TRBJ1-1
CSVEGRNTEAFF
TGCAGCGTTGAGGGGAGGAACACTGAAGCTTTCTTT
>TRBD2|.|TRBV9|TRBJ2-5
CASSTDLAGGGGTQYF
TGTGCCAGCAGCACAGACCTAGCGGGAGGAGGGGGGACCCAGTACTTC
>.|.|TRBV18|TRBJ2-5
CASSPLQVSRGTQYF
TGTGCCAGCTCACCCCTCCAAGTTTCTAGAGGGACCCAGTACTTC
>.|.|TRBV5-4|TRBJ2-5
CASSLATPPETQYF
TGTGCCAGCAGCTTGGCCACACCCCCAGAGACCCAGTACTTC